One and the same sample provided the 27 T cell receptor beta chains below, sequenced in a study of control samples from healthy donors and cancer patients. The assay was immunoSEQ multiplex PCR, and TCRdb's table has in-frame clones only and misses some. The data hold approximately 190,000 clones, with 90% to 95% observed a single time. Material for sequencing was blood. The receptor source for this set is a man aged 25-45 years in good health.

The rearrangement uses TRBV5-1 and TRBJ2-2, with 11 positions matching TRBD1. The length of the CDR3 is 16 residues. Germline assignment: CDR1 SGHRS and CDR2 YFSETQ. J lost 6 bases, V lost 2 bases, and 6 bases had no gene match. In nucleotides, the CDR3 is TGCGCCAGCAGCTTCGGACAGGGGGCTGTGGCCGGGGAGCTGTTTTTT. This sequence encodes CASSFGQGAVAGELFF.

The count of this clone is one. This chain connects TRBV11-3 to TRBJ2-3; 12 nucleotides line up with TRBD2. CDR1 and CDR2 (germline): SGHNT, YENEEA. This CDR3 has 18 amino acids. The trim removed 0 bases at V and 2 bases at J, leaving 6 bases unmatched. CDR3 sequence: CASSLESRTSGVTDTQYF. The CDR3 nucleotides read TGTGCCAGCAGCTTAGAGTCTCGGACTAGCGGGGTCACAGATACGCAGTATTTT.

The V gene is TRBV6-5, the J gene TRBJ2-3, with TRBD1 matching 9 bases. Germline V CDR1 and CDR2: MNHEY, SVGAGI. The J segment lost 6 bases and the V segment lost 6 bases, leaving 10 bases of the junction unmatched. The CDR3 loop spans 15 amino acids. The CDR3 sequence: CASRDTGTGKDTQYF. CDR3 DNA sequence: TGTGCCAGCAGGGACACCGGGACAGGGAAGGATACGCAGTATTTT.

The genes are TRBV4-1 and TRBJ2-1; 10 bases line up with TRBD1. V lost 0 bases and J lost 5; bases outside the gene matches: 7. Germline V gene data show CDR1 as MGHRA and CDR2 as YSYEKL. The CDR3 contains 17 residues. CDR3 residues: CASSQDLTDRGDNEQFF. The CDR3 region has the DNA TGCGCCAGCAGCCAAGATCTGACGGACAGGGGGGACAATGAGCAGTTCTTC.

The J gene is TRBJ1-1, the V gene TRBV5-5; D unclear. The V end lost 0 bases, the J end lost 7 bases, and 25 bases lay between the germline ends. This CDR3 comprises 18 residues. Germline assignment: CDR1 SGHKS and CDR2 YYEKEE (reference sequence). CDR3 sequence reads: CASSLVPEGMYTGDEAFF. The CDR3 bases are TGTGCCAGCAGCTTGGTACCCGAGGGTATGTATACTGGGGATGAAGCTTTCTTT.

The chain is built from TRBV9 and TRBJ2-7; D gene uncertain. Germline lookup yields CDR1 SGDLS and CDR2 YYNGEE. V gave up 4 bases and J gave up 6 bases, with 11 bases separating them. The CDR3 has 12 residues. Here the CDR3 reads CASSTNPLEQYF. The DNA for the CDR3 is TGTGCCAGCAGCACGAACCCCCTCGAGCAGTACTTC.

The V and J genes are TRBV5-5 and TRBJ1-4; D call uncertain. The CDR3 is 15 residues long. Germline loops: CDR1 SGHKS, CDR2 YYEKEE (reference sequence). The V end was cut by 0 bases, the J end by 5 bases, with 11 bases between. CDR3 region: CASSLVSRANEKLFF. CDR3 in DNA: TGTGCCAGCAGCTTGGTGTCCAGAGCGAATGAAAAACTGTTTTTT.

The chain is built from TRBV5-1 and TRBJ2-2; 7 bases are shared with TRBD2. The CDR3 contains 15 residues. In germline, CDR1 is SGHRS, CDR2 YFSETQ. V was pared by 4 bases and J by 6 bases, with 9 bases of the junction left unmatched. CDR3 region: CASSIRDYSSGELFF. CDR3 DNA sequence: TGCGCCAGCAGCATCCGGGACTACTCGTCCGGGGAGCTGTTTTTT.

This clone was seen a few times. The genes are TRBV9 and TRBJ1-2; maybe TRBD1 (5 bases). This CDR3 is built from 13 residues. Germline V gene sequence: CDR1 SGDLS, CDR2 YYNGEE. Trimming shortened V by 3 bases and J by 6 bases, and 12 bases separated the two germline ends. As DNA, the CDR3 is TGTGCCAGCAGCGGGAGACGGGGGGATGGCTACACCTTC. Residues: CASSGRRGDGYTF.

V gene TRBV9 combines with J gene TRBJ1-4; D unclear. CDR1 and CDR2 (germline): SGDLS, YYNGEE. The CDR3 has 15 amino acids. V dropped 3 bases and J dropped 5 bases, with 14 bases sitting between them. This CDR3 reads CASSARTDTNEKLFF. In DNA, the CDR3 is TGTGCCAGCAGCGCCCGGACGGATACGAATGAAAAACTGTTTTTT.

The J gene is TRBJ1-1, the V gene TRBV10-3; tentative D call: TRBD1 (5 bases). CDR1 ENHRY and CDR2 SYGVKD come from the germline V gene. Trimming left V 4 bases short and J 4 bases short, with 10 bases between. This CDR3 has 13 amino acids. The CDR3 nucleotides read TGTGCCATCAGTGGACCCGGGGGCACTGAAGCTTTCTTT. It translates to CAISGPGGTEAFF.

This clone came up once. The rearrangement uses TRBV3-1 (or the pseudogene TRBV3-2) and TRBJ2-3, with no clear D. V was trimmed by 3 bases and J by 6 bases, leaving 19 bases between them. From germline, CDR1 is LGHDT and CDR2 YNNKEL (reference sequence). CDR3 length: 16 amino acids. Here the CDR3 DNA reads TGTGCCAGCAGCCAGAACGACCAATTTACCCCCGATACGCAGTATTTT. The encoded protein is CASSQNDQFTPDTQYF.

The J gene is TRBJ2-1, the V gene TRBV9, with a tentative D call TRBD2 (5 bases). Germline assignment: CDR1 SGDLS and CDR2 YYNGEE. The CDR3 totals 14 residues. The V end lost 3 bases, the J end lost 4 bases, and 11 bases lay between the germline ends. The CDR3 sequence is CASSGSEGYNEQFF. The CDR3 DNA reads TGTGCCAGCAGCGGTAGCGAAGGATACAATGAGCAGTTCTTC.

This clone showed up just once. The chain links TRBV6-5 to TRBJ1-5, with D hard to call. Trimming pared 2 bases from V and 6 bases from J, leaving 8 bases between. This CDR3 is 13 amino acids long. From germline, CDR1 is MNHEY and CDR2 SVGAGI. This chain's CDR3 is CASSYGLGQPQHF. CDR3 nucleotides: TGTGCCAGCAGTTACGGATTGGGTCAGCCCCAGCATTTT.

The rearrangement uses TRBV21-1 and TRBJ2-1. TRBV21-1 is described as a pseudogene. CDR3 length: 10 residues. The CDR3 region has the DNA TGTGCCAGAAACTACAATGAGCAGTTCTTC. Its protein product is CARNYNEQFF.

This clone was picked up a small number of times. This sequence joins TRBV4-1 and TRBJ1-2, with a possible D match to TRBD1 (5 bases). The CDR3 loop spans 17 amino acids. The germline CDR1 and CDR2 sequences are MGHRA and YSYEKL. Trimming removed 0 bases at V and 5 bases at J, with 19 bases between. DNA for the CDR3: TGCGCCAGCAGCCAAGACGAGAATGGGGGGAGGAAGTATGGCTACACCTTC. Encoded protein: CASSQDENGGRKYGYTF.

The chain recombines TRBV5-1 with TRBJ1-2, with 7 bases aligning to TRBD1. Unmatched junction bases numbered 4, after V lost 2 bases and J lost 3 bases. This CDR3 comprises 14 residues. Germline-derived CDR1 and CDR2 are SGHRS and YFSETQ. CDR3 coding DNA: TGCGCCAGCAGCTTACGACAGGGTCACTATGGCTACACCTTC. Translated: CASSLRQGHYGYTF.

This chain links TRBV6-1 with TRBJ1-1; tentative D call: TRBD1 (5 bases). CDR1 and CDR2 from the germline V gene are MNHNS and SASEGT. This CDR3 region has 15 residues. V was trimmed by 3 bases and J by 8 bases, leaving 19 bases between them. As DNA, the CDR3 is TGTGCCAGCAGTGAGTCGGGGCCGTTTGGCGGCGAAGCTTTCTTT. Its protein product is CASSESGPFGGEAFF.

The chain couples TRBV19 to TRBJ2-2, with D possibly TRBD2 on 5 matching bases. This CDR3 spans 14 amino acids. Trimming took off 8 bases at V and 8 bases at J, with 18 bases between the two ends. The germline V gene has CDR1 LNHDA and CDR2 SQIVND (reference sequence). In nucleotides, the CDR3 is TGTGCCAGTTTACGGAATCGTCGGGGTGGGGAGCTGTTTTTT. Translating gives CASLRNRRGGELFF. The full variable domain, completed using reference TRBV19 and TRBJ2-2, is DGGITQSPKYLFRKEGQNVTLSCEQNLNHDAMYWYRQDPGQGLRLIYYSQIVNDFQKGDIAEGYSVSREKKESFPLTVTSAQKNPTAFYLCASLRNRRGGELFFGEGSRLTVL.

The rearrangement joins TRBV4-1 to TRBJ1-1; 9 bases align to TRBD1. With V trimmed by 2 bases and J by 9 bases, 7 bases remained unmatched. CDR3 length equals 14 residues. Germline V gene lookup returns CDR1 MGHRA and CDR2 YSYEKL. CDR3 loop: CASSQHRGPDKAFF. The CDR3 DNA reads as TGCGCCAGCAGCCAACACAGGGGGCCGGATAAAGCTTTCTTT.

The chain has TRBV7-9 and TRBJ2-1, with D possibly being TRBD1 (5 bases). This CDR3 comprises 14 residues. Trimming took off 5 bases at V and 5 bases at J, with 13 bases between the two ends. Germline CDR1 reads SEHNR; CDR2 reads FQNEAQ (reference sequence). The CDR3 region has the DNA TGTGCCAGCAGCCCCTCGGCCAGGGACAATGAGCAGTTCTTC. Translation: CASSPSARDNEQFF.

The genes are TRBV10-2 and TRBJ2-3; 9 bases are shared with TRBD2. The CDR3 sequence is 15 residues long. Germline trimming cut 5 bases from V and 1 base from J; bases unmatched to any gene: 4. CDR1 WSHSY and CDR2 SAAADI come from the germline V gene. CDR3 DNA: TGCGCCAGCAGTAGGGCTAGCGGGGGCACAGATACGCAGTATTTT. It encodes CASSRASGGTDTQYF.

CDR3 DNA sequence: TGTGCCACCACCGGGACAGGGCCGGGAAAACTGTTTTTT. This sequence encodes CATTGTGPGKLFF. This rearrangement joins TRBV15 to TRBJ1-4; 9 nucleotides match TRBD1. V dropped 7 bases and J dropped 10; count of bases not matched to a gene: 7. This CDR3 has 13 residues. Per the germline V gene, CDR1 is LNHNV and CDR2 is YYDKDF (reference sequence).

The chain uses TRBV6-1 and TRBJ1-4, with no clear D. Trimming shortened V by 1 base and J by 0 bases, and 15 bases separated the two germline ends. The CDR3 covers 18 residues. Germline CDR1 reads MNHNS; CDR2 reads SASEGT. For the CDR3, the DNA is TGTGCCAGCAGTGAAGTGGTTTCGGGAGTTGCAACTAATGAAAAACTGTTTTTT. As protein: CASSEVVSGVATNEKLFF.

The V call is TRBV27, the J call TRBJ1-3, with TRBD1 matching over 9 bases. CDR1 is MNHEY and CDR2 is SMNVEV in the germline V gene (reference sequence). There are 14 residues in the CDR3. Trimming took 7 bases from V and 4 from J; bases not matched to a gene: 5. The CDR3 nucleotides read TGTGCCAGCAAGGGGACAGGGTTAGGAAACACCATATATTTT. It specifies CASKGTGLGNTIYF.

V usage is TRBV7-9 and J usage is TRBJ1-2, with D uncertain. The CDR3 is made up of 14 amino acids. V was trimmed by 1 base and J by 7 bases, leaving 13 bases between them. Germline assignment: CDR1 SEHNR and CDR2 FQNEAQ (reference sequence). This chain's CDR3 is CASSLDGRPGGYTF. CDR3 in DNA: TGTGCCAGCAGCTTAGACGGGAGGCCCGGTGGCTACACCTTC.

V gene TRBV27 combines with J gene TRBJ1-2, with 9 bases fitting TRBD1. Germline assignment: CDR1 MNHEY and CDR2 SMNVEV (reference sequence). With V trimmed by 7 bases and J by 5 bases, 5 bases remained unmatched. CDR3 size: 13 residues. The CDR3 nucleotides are TGTGCCAGCATGGGGACAGGGAATTATGGCTACACCTTC. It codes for CASMGTGNYGYTF.